A single sample is the source of the 20 T cell receptor beta chains below, sequenced in a study of T cell changes during pregnancy in multiple sclerosis (dated by TCRdb to between 2017 and 2020). The library was generated by the immunoSEQ multiplex PCR assay. Drawn from immuneACCESS, this table holds only the in-frame rearrangements with V and J called that TCRdb kept. Clones are partly lost; checked studies trace under half to an unresolved V gene and leave the rest unexplained. This sample is represented by about 23,000 clones; around nine tenths of them were singletons. Of the sample, less than 1.2% is held by the ten largest clones. The specimen was CD4+ T cells from peripheral blood mononuclear cells, collected in the first trimester of pregnancy. These receptors were collected from a female donor in good health, enrolled as a control in a pregnancy study.

This clone has a single count. The chain is built from TRBV10-3 and TRBJ2-1; possible D gene TRBD1, 5 bases. The V and J ends lost 0 bases and 7 bases respectively, with 13 bases between them. CDR1 ENHRY and CDR2 SYGVKD come from the germline V gene. The CDR3 extends over 15 amino acids. The CDR3 DNA is TGTGCCATCAGTGAGTCCCGAACACAGGTAAATGAGCAGTTCTTC. It yields the protein CAISESRTQVNEQFF.

The CDR3: CSVERSGAGGAGKTQYF. The CDR3 DNA is TGCAGCGTTGAAAGATCGGGAGCGGGGGGGGCGGGGAAGACCCAGTACTTC. The chain carries TRBV29-1 and TRBJ2-5; 10 bases line up with TRBD2. CDR1 is SQVTM, CDR2 ANQGSEA, per germline. This CDR3 spans 17 amino acids. V shed 2 bases, J shed 6 bases, and the junction held 15 bases outside the gene matches.

V and J are TRBV5-1 and TRBJ2-5, with D possibly matching TRBD1 (5 bases). Trimming stripped 4 bases from V and 4 bases from J, with 11 bases between. Per germline, CDR1 SGHRS and CDR2 YFSETQ. There are 13 residues in the CDR3. The CDR3 here is CASSKGWRETQYF. CDR3 bases: TGCGCCAGCAGCAAGGGGTGGCGAGAGACCCAGTACTTC.

The chain links TRBV21-1 to TRBJ2-3; TRBD2 is the table's D call, not checked against the DNA. TRBV21-1 represents a pseudogene. The CDR3 totals 17 residues. The CDR3: CASSKEGLAGAPDTQYF. Written as DNA, the CDR3 is TGTGCCAGCAGCAAAGAGGGACTAGCGGGAGCCCCAGATACGCAGTATTTT.

The chain uses TRBV12-5 and TRBJ2-7; D possibly corresponds to TRBD2 (5 bases). This CDR3 is built from 18 residues. Germline V CDR1 and CDR2: LGHNT, FRNRAP. Trimming took off 2 bases at V and 2 bases at J, with 22 bases between the two ends. The chain's CDR3 is CASGLLLNPAGGTYEQYF. As DNA, the CDR3 is TGTGCTAGTGGTTTGCTCCTAAACCCCGCGGGTGGAACCTACGAGCAGTACTTC.

This chain joins TRBV6-1 and TRBJ1-4, with D uncertain. CDR3 length: 14 residues. Germline lookup yields CDR1 MNHNS and CDR2 SASEGT. Trimming left V 6 bases short and J 3 bases short, with 11 bases between. CDR3 in DNA: TGTGCCAGCAGCCTGACACGAGCTAATGAAAAACTGTTTTTT. Translated, it gives CASSLTRANEKLFF.

The CDR3 is CASSPRGGNTEAFF. The CDR3 nucleotides are TGTGCCAGCAGCCCCCGGGGGGGGAACACTGAAGCTTTCTTT. J is TRBJ1-1 and V is TRBV7-3, with D perhaps TRBD1 (5 bases). Trimming pared 5 bases from V and 1 base from J, leaving 11 bases between. Germline V gene data show CDR1 as SGHTA and CDR2 as FQGTGA. The CDR3 extends over 14 amino acids.

The V and J genes are TRBV7-6 and TRBJ1-6; D unclear. Trimming cost V 1 base and J 5 bases, with 9 bases left between them. This CDR3 spans 15 amino acids. The germline CDR1 and CDR2 sequences are SGHVS and FNYEAQ. Here the CDR3 DNA reads TGTGCCAGCAGCTTAGGTGCAGCGGATAATTCACCCCTCCACTTT. It codes for CASSLGAADNSPLHF.

The chain has TRBV9 and TRBJ1-6, with 7 positions matching TRBD1. The junction had 3 bases not matched to a gene; V was cut back by 0 bases and J by 6 bases. Germline CDR1 reads SGDLS; CDR2 reads YYNGEE. This CDR3 is built from 15 residues. Written as DNA, the CDR3 is TGTGCCAGCAGCGTAGGGGGACAGCTTAATTCACCCCTCCACTTT. Protein: CASSVGGQLNSPLHF.

V usage is TRBV7-2 and J usage is TRBJ1-5; TRBD1 aligns across 9 bases. CDR3 length: 16 amino acids. The V gene's germline CDR1 is SGHTA and CDR2 FQGNSA. V trimming: 1 base; J trimming: 2 bases; junction bases outside the gene matches: 3. The CDR3 DNA is TGTGCCAGCAGCTTAGAATGGACAGGGGGCAATCAGCCCCAGCATTTT. This encodes CASSLEWTGGNQPQHF.

The chain uses TRBV6-1 and TRBJ2-2; 8 positions agree with TRBD1. The CDR3 is 14 amino acids. CDR1 is MNHNS and CDR2 is SASEGT in the germline V gene. J was trimmed by 9 bases and V by 4 bases; bases with no gene match: 7. The CDR3 reads CASSGGTGSRELFF. In DNA form, the CDR3 reads TGTGCCAGCAGTGGAGGGACAGGTTCCCGGGAGCTGTTTTTT.

CDR3 nucleotide sequence: TGTGCCTGGAGGGGAGACCAAGAGACCCAGTACTTC. This codes for CAWRGDQETQYF. The rearrangement links TRBV30 to TRBJ2-5; tentative D call: TRBD2 (5 bases). Trimming took 3 bases from V and 0 from J, leaving 5 bases between them. Germline V gene data show CDR1 as GTSNPN and CDR2 as SVGIG (reference sequence). The CDR3 spans 12 residues.

Judged by abundance, this clone is medium-sized. This sequence joins TRBV28 and TRBJ1-4, with D possibly matching TRBD1 (6 bases). From germline, CDR1 is MDHEN and CDR2 SYDVKM. V was shortened by 3 bases and J by 2 bases, with 10 bases between the two germline ends. The CDR3 is 15 amino acids. CDR3 DNA: TGTGCCAGCAGTTTGGGGGGGGCGACTAATGAAAAACTGTTTTTT. Translated, it gives CASSLGGATNEKLFF.

The chain couples TRBV11-2 to TRBJ1-6; TRBD1 is a possible D gene (5 bases). CDR1 and CDR2 from the germline V gene are SGHAT and FQNNGV. V was trimmed by 1 base and J by 0 bases, leaving 7 bases between them. The CDR3 loop spans 16 amino acids. CDR3 bases: TGTGCCAGCAGCTTAGGACAGAACTCCTATAATTCACCCCTCCACTTT. Residues: CASSLGQNSYNSPLHF. The variable domain in full, with the rest retrieved from reference TRBV11-2 and TRBJ1-6, is EAGVAQSPRYKIIEKRQSVAFWCNPISGHATLYWYQQILGQGPKLLIQFQNNGVVDDSQLPKDRFSAERLKGVDSTLKIQPAKLEDSAVYLCASSLGQNSYNSPLHFGNGTRLTVT.

This clone came up a few times. The rearrangement joins TRBV29-1 to TRBJ1-3, with no clear D. Trimming removed 7 bases at V and 4 bases at J, with 17 bases between. This CDR3 has 14 amino acids. Germline V lookup: CDR1 SQVTM, CDR2 ANQGSEA. CDR3 in DNA: TGCAGCGCCAGCATGACTCCTGGGGGAAACACCATATATTTT. Amino acids: CSASMTPGGNTIYF. The entire variable domain, with the rest obtained from reference TRBV29-1 and TRBJ1-3, is as follows: SAVISQKPSRDICQRGTSLTIQCQVDSQVTMMFWYRQQPGQSLTLIATANQGSEATYESGFVIDKFPISRPNLTFSTLTVSNMSPEDSSIYLCSASMTPGGNTIYFGEGSWLTVV.

The chain uses TRBV4-1 and TRBJ2-3; D is ambiguous. This CDR3 comprises 13 residues. V lost 4 bases to trimming and J lost 3 bases, with 8 bases between them. The germline CDR1 and CDR2 sequences are MGHRA and YSYEKL. CDR3 sequence (DNA): TGCGCCAGCAGCCCTCACTGGACAGATACGCAGTATTTT. Translated, it gives CASSPHWTDTQYF.

The rearrangement links TRBV10-2 to TRBJ2-3; D is possibly TRBD2 (7 bases). Per germline, CDR1 WSHSY and CDR2 SAAADI. The V end was cut by 3 bases, the J end by 2 bases, with 21 bases between. The CDR3 is made up of 18 amino acids. As DNA, the CDR3 is TGCGCCAGCAGTGAACCGCCCGACGCGGGGGCACTCACAGATACGCAGTATTTT. Protein product: CASSEPPDAGALTDTQYF.

This clone was recorded a few times. The gene calls are TRBV9 and TRBJ2-3; TRBD2 aligns across 8 bases. The junction had 4 bases not matched to a gene; V was cut back by 0 bases and J by 1 base. Looked up from germline, CDR1 is SGDLS and CDR2 is YYNGEE. The CDR3 loop spans 16 amino acids. The CDR3 region is CASSVEISGGTDTQYF. The CDR3 DNA reads as TGTGCCAGCAGCGTAGAGATTAGCGGGGGCACAGATACGCAGTATTTT.

The chain links TRBV19 to TRBJ1-6; 8 nucleotides match TRBD1. The CDR3 has 14 amino acids. V gave up 3 bases and J gave up 6 bases; unmatched junction bases: 1. Germline lookup yields CDR1 LNHDA and CDR2 SQIVND (reference sequence). CDR3 DNA: TGTGCCAGTAGTATCGGACAGGGTAATTCACCCCTCCACTTT. Amino acid sequence: CASSIGQGNSPLHF.

This clone was found once. The chain couples TRBV7-3 to TRBJ2-3; 8 bases line up with TRBD2. CDR3 size: 15 residues. CDR1 is SGHTA, CDR2 FQGTGA, per germline. Unmatched junction bases numbered 10, after V lost 5 bases and J lost 6 bases. The DNA for the CDR3 is TGTGCCAGCAGCCCCACTAGCGGCATGACTGATACGCAGTATTTT. Translating it yields CASSPTSGMTDTQYF.